The clone carrying this T cell receptor beta chain was seen many times. Antigen unknown. Those patients picked for sequencing had displayed CD8+CD57+ cell expansion on flow cytometry. Among the patients, none had received any therapy at the time of blood sampling. The sample belongs to a study of CD8+CD57+ T cells in acquired aplastic anemia. Looking at the study overall: The DNA of sorted CD4+ and CD8+ cells averaged approximately 3.3 ug. Study findings and constraints: Between patients and controls, about 30 CD8+ CDR3 sequences were found in common. The study found no significant CD8+ Simpson's diversity difference between patients and controls.

CDR3 and TCR beta VDJ profiling relied on a genomic DNA template. Using its own MiXCR run on the reads, TCRdb lists one record per CDR3 protein. The table records roughly 500,000 distinct CDR3 sequences, approximately 33% of them present only once. The ends were cut back, 5 bases at V and 3 bases at J, with 11 bases in the middle. The CDR3 spans 13 residues. Germline loops: CDR1 SGHTA, CDR2 FQGNSA. Sequencing input: sorted CD4+, CD8+, or CD8+CD57+ T cells (not recorded which) from PBMCs. The chain joins TRBV7-2 to TRBJ2-7; D tentatively reads TRBD1 or TRBD2 (5 bases each). The TCR was taken from a human donor with aplastic anemia. CDR3 nucleotide sequence: TGTGCCAGCAGCCCGGGACCTAACTACGAGCAGTACTTC. This encodes CASSPGPNYEQYF.